This passage covers 19 T cell receptor beta chains from one sample sequenced in a study of T-cell memory formation after mild COVID-19. TCRdb processed the 5' RACE reads anew with MiXCR; each CDR3 protein has one entry. This sample has roughly 400,000 distinct CDR3 sequences, with approximately 19% found just once. The source material was PBMCs or a T cell subset sorted from them (not recorded which). These receptors all come from a man aged 18 to 30 who had mild COVID-19 (a few samples of this study predate the infection). Cell type and time point are not known.

This clonotype has only a few counts. V and J are TRBV7-2 and TRBJ1-6, with D perhaps TRBD1 (5 bases). CDR3 length: 16 residues. V was shortened by 5 bases and J by 9 bases, with 20 bases between the two germline ends. CDR1 and CDR2 from the germline V gene are SGHTA and FQGNSA. The CDR3 coding sequence is TGTGCCAGCAGCCCGGAGTGGGGGGATTTCAGTTCACCCCTCCACTTT. Amino acid sequence: CASSPEWGDFSSPLHF.

Only a few counts were recorded for this clonotype. The DNA of the CDR3 is TGTGCCAGCACCTGGGACAGGGAGACCCAGTACTTC. Translating gives CASTWDRETQYF. The chain combines TRBV5-5 with TRBJ2-5; 8 bases are shared with TRBD1. The CDR3 consists of 12 residues. Germline V gives CDR1 SGHKS, CDR2 YYEKEE (reference sequence). After removal of 6 bases from V and 5 bases from J, the junction contained 3 bases not matched to a gene.

The V and J genes are TRBV5-1 and TRBJ1-1; D call uncertain. Germline CDR1 is SGHRS and CDR2 is YFSETQ. The CDR3 runs 14 residues. The germline V and J ends were trimmed by 1 base and 1 base, with 8 bases remaining between them. The chain's CDR3 is CASSLYPKNTEAFF. Written as DNA, the CDR3 is TGCGCCAGCAGCTTGTACCCCAAGAACACTGAAGCTTTCTTT.

This clonotype was seen many times. This chain uses TRBV12-3 or TRBV12-4 with TRBJ1-6; the D is unclear. The CDR3 spans 15 residues. The germline V and J ends were trimmed by 6 bases and 7 bases, with 16 bases remaining between them. The CDR3, as DNA: TGTGCCAGCAGCTTGACCCCTGGGGAGAATTCACCCCTCCACTTT. This codes for CASSLTPGENSPLHF.

This clonotype was picked up a small number of times. The genes are TRBV12-3 or TRBV12-4 and TRBJ1-6; tentatively, D is TRBD1 (5 bases). V was shortened by 4 bases and J by 12 bases, with 7 bases between the two germline ends. This CDR3 region has 11 residues. CDR3 loop: CASSWGGPLHF. CDR3 DNA: TGTGCCAGCAGTTGGGGGGGACCCCTCCACTTT.

The CDR3 region has the DNA TGTGCCAGCAGTTTATCAGGGAGTGGGCAGCCCCAGCATTTT. Protein product: CASSLSGSGQPQHF. The chain carries TRBV27 and TRBJ1-5; D unresolved. CDR3 length: 14 residues. CDR1 is MNHEY, CDR2 SMNVEV, per germline (reference sequence). V lost 0 bases, J lost 7 bases, and 10 bases lay in between.

The rearrangement links TRBV27 to TRBJ1-1; a possible D gene is TRBD1 (5 bases). Germline lookup yields CDR1 MNHEY and CDR2 SMNVEV (reference sequence). V lost 0 bases and J 3 bases, leaving 11 bases between the germline ends. The CDR3 runs to 15 residues. The CDR3 loop is CASSLSVRGHTEAFF. CDR3 in DNA: TGTGCCAGCAGTTTATCGGTTAGGGGTCACACTGAAGCTTTCTTT.

This clonotype was detected only a few times. The rearrangement links TRBV27 to TRBJ1-5; D possibly corresponds to TRBD1 (6 bases). Germline CDR1 is MNHEY and CDR2 is SMNVEV (reference sequence). This CDR3 is built from 14 residues. V gave up 11 bases and J gave up 7 bases, with 21 bases separating them. The CDR3 region has the DNA TGTGCCTCGGGGGGCAGGGGTATAAGACAGCCCCAGCATTTT. Residues: CASGGRGIRQPQHF.

The chain couples TRBV12-3 or TRBV12-4 to TRBJ2-3, with 12 bases aligning to TRBD1. Trimming at V came to 6 bases and at J to 13 bases, leaving 5 bases not matched to a gene. The CDR3 has 12 amino acids. The CDR3 bases are TGTGCCAGCAGCCGGGACAGGGGGCTTAAGTATTTT. Protein product: CASSRDRGLKYF.

The CDR3, as DNA: TGCGCCAGCAGCCATATCCTCACCGGGGAGCTGTTTTTT. This sequence encodes CASSHILTGELFF. The chain combines TRBV4-1 with TRBJ2-2; no clear D gene. Per germline, CDR1 MGHRA and CDR2 YSYEKL. The CDR3 runs to 13 residues. The V end was cut by 3 bases, the J end by 4 bases, with 6 bases between.

This clonotype was picked up many times. The chain recombines TRBV12-3 or TRBV12-4 with TRBJ2-1, with D perhaps TRBD1 or TRBD2 (5 bases each). The germline V and J ends were trimmed by 7 bases and 11 bases, with 24 bases remaining between them. This CDR3 contains 15 residues. CDR3 amino acids: CASMSRDAARAKQFF. The DNA for the CDR3 is TGTGCCAGCATGAGCCGGGACGCGGCACGGGCAAAGCAGTTCTTC.

This clonotype was counted between two and nine times. V gene TRBV20-1 combines with J gene TRBJ2-1; 8 nucleotides match TRBD2. The CDR3 runs 14 residues. Germline CDR1 DFQATT, CDR2 SNEGSKA (reference sequence). V shed 6 bases, J shed 3 bases, and the junction held 7 bases outside the gene matches. CDR3 in amino acids: CSASRGANYNEQFF. DNA for the CDR3: TGCAGTGCCTCGCGGGGGGCCAACTACAATGAGCAGTTCTTC.

The V call is TRBV7-9, the J call TRBJ2-5; D is undetermined. Per the germline V gene, CDR1 is SEHNR and CDR2 is FQNEAQ (reference sequence). The ends were cut back, 0 bases at V and 3 bases at J, with 5 bases in the middle. The CDR3 sequence is 13 residues long. The CDR3 spells CASSLATEETQYF. The CDR3 bases are TGTGCCAGCAGCTTAGCGACGGAAGAGACCCAGTACTTC.

This chain joins TRBV12-3 or TRBV12-4 and TRBJ1-5, with 10 bases aligning to TRBD1. The CDR3 totals 16 residues. With 5 bases clipped from V and 2 bases from J, the junction kept 6 bases outside the gene matches. Here the CDR3 DNA reads TGTGCCAGCAGTCGACAGGGGGCGATTGGCAATCAGCCCCAGCATTTT. This encodes CASSRQGAIGNQPQHF.

The chain carries TRBV7-2 and TRBJ1-2, with D possibly TRBD1 on 5 matching bases. Germline V CDR1 and CDR2: SGHTA, FQGNSA. Deletions cut 5 bases from V and 2 bases from J, with 15 bases between. CDR3 size: 15 residues. The CDR3 region is CASSSYVDTNYGYTF. The CDR3 region has the DNA TGTGCCAGCAGCAGCTACGTGGACACCAACTATGGCTACACCTTC.

The chain joins TRBV7-2 to TRBJ2-1; D is unresolved. This CDR3 is built from 13 residues. Trimming left V 5 bases short and J 6 bases short, with 11 bases between. The germline gives CDR1 SGHTA, CDR2 FQGNSA. CDR3 in amino acids: CASSTTTGNEQFF. The DNA for the CDR3 is TGTGCCAGCAGCACAACGACGGGCAATGAGCAGTTCTTC.

The genes are TRBV6-2 or TRBV6-3 and TRBJ2-1; weak D call: TRBD1 (6 bases). There are 16 residues in the CDR3. Looked up from germline, CDR1 is MNHEY and CDR2 is SVGEGT. V was pared by 2 bases and J by 1 base, with 12 bases between. CDR3 sequence reads: CASSYPQGISYNEQFF. DNA of the CDR3: TGTGCCAGCAGTTACCCGCAGGGGATATCCTACAATGAGCAGTTCTTC.

This sequence joins TRBV7-2 and TRBJ1-1; D is unclear. CDR3 size: 14 residues. Per the germline V gene, CDR1 is SGHTA and CDR2 is FQGNSA. Trimming shortened V by 5 bases and J by 5 bases, and 15 bases separated the two germline ends. The CDR3: CASSLRGVRTEAFF. In DNA, the CDR3 is TGTGCCAGCAGCCTACGTGGGGTAAGGACTGAAGCTTTCTTT.

The chain combines TRBV20-1 with TRBJ1-2, with TRBD1 as a possible D gene (6 bases). Trimming left V 2 bases short and J 4 bases short, with 20 bases between. The CDR3 has 16 residues. Germline lookup yields CDR1 DFQATT and CDR2 SNEGSKA (reference sequence). In DNA form, the CDR3 reads TGCAGTGCTAGAAACGGGGGGCCAGGGTCGACCTATGGCTACACCTTC. Amino acids: CSARNGGPGSTYGYTF.